The entry that follows covers one T cell receptor beta chain sequence. There is no known antigen for this receptor. Base qualities are not recorded, but no much larger clone differs from it by a single base. The entry originates in a study of CD8 T cells in ankylosing spondylitis (dated by TCRdb to about 2017). Regarding the research as a whole: The study set out to find disease-linked TCR variants by profiling T cell receptor beta repertoires in ankylosing spondylitis patients and healthy donors. The full study cohort was made up of about 24 ankylosing spondylitis patients and 108 healthy donors. Peripheral blood was sampled, and synovial fluid was also collected from ankylosing spondylitis patients.

The full study reports these points: Significant enrichment of the disease-linked clones was reported in matched synovial fluid samples from ankylosing spondylitis patients. A TCR beta motif of about eight highly homologous amino acid variants appeared characteristic of blood from ankylosing spondylitis patients. In peripheral blood, the disease-linked clones were found at relatively low frequencies and had a CD8+ phenotype. Some TCR beta motif variants had previously been reported in synovial fluid and blood of reactive arthritis patients, which suggested common disease-initiation mechanisms.

Sequencer: Illumina HiSeq 2500. TCR beta libraries were prepared by quantitative 5'-RACE with molecular barcodes. On the authors' methods: Disease-linked TCR variants were identified with a new computational method built on a probabilistic model of VDJ rearrangement. The public reads were reanalyzed by TCRdb: fastp trimming at Q25, MiXCR alignment, in-frame beta chains only. When rows share a CDR3 protein, they turn into one entry using the most common DNA and genes. The V and J calls here are based on TCRdb, not the publication. This sample holds more than 150,000 distinct CDR3 sequences; about 13% were observed only once. Of the sample, approximately 15% falls within the top ten clones. The sequenced material came from blood, either unsorted or a sorted T cell fraction (not recorded which). This sequence originates from a male donor with ankylosing spondylitis or in good health (not recorded which).

The CDR3 in this case is CASSTRTSGVGPDTQYF. Read as DNA, the sequence is TGCGCCAGCAGCACTCGGACTAGCGGGGTTGGTCCAGATACGCAGTATTTT. This chain is built from TRBV5-1 and TRBJ2-3, with 12 central nucleotides matching TRBD2. The CDR3, cysteine through phenylalanine, is 17 amino acids long. Only the CDR3 portion is preserved as DNA: 51 bases, with reading frame beginning at the first base. The germline V end is reduced by 4 bases and the J end by 4 bases; junction bases left unmatched: 10. Sequences SGHRS (CDR1) and YFSETQ (CDR2) are obtained from the germline V gene. The variable domain in full, with residues beyond the CDR3 obtained from the reference TRBV5-1 and TRBJ2-3 genes, is KAGVTQTPRYLIKTRGQQVTLSCSPISGHRSVSWYQQTPGQGLQFLFEYFSETQRNKGNFPGRFSGRQFSNSRSEMNVSTLELGDSALYLCASSTRTSGVGPDTQYFGPGTRLTVL.